A selection of T cell receptor beta chains follows, all from one sample in a study of T cell repertoires in aging, cancer and after chemotherapy. TCRdb fed the multiplex PCR reads into MiXCR, producing one record per CDR3 protein. This sample has roughly 5,600 distinct CDR3 sequences, with around 30% found just once. Material for sequencing was blood. The origin of the receptors is a human donor with a solid tumor. Both conserved end residues are part of each CDR3. A D gene is named only where the DNA matches it firmly. A clone size is listed for some rows: how often the clone was seen (once, few, many), or a class if it is expanded.

cdr3_nt cdr3_aa d_call v_call clone_size j_call
TGTGCCAGCAGGGGTGGCTATTGGCCCCTCCACTTT CASRGGYWPLHF - TRBV6-5 - TRBJ1-6
TGTGCCAGCAGCTTACGTGGGGCCTACGAGCAGTACTTC CASSLRGAYEQYF - TRBV7-9 few TRBJ2-7
TGTGCCAGCTCACCTTTAACGAGCACTGAAGCTTTCTTT CASSPLTSTEAFF - TRBV18 medium-sized TRBJ1-1
TGTGCCAGCAGTTCCGGACAGGGACCCTACGAGCAGTACTTC CASSSGQGPYEQYF TRBD1 TRBV6-5 medium-sized TRBJ2-7
TGTGCCAGTAGTATTCCCCAGGGGGCCGATAGCAATCAGCCCCAGCATTTT CASSIPQGADSNQPQHF TRBD1 TRBV19 medium-sized TRBJ1-5
TGTGCCAGCAGCTTAGACCAGGGAGCCAAAAACATTCAGTACTTC CASSLDQGAKNIQYF - TRBV7-2 few TRBJ2-4
TGTGCCACCAGTCACTACGGGACTAGCGGGAGGGCCGTTGAGCAGTTCTTC CATSHYGTSGRAVEQFF TRBD2 TRBV24-1 - TRBJ2-1
TGTGCCTGGAGCGGGGACAGGGGGAACACTGAAGCTTTCTTT CAWSGDRGNTEAFF TRBD1 TRBV30 medium-sized TRBJ1-1
TGCGCCAGCAGCCAAACGAATAATTCACCCCTCCACTTT CASSQTNNSPLHF - TRBV4-3 - TRBJ1-6
TGTGCCAGCAGTGAAGACAGGGTGTTGATGAACACTGAAGCTTTCTTT CASSEDRVLMNTEAFF - TRBV6-1 medium-sized TRBJ1-1
TGTGCCAGCAGTTACCTTCCGGGACATAGCAATCAGCCCCAGCATTTT CASSYLPGHSNQPQHF - TRBV6-6 few TRBJ1-5
TGTTCCAGCAGCCCTTTCGCAGCGGGAAGGGGCTACGAGCAGTACTTC CSSSPFAAGRGYEQYF TRBD2 TRBV7-2 - TRBJ2-7
TGTGCCACCAGTGGAGACAGGGTCGGAGACTATGGCTACACCTTC CATSGDRVGDYGYTF TRBD1 TRBV24-1 - TRBJ1-2
TGCGCCAGCAGTGAAAATGCCCGGAGGGGGGAGAACACTGAAGCTTTCTTT CASSENARRGENTEAFF - TRBV10-1 - TRBJ1-1
TGTGCCAGTAGTATAGGAGGGTATACGCAGTATTTT CASSIGGYTQYF - TRBV19 medium-sized TRBJ2-3
TGTGCCAGCATGAAGGGCAGGACGGAGACCCAGTACTTC CASMKGRTETQYF - TRBV27 medium-sized TRBJ2-5
TGCAGTGCGGCAACCGGGACAGCTAATGAAAAACTGTTTTTT CSAATGTANEKLFF TRBD1 TRBV20-1 few TRBJ1-4
TGTGCCAGTAGTTTGTCCGGGACAGGGGGCGGTGAGCAGTTCTTC CASSLSGTGGGEQFF TRBD1 TRBV19 - TRBJ2-1
TGTGCCAGCAGTCGGGAGGGGGCTCTTCAGCCCCAGCATTTT CASSREGALQPQHF TRBD1 TRBV27 medium-sized TRBJ1-5
TGTGCCAGGTCTGGGGACCGCGAGCAGTTCTTC CARSGDREQFF - TRBV6-5 medium-sized TRBJ2-1
TGTGCCAGCAGCGCAGACGGGGAGACCGGGGAGCTGTTTTTT CASSADGETGELFF - TRBV4-2 few TRBJ2-2
TGTGCCACCAGCAGAGGCCTCCCTATCCGGGACAGGCATAACTATGGCTACACCTTC CATSRGLPIRDRHNYGYTF TRBD1 TRBV15 medium-sized TRBJ1-2
TGTGCCAGCAGCTTGATGATCACCGGGGAGCTGTTTTTT CASSLMITGELFF - TRBV5-4 medium-sized TRBJ2-2
TGTGCCAGCAGGGTGGGACTAGCGAGCGATGAGCAGTTCTTC CASRVGLASDEQFF TRBD2 TRBV27 medium-sized TRBJ2-1
TGTGCCAGCAGCCGTTCGGGGGGTGGTACCGGGGAGCTGTTTTTT CASSRSGGGTGELFF TRBD2 TRBV7-2 medium-sized TRBJ2-2
TGTGCCAGCAGCTTTCGGCGGGAGGGCCCCTACAATGAGCAGTTCTTC CASSFRREGPYNEQFF TRBD2 TRBV13 medium-sized TRBJ2-1
TGTGCCAGCAGTGGGGCGGACAGGGGGGGCCGAGATATGCAGTATTTT CASSGADRGGRDMQYF TRBD1 TRBV2 - TRBJ2-3
TGTGCCAGCAGAGTTACTAGTTTGCGGCTAGCGGAGGCGGGCGGGGAGCTGTTTTTT CASRVTSLRLAEAGGELFF TRBD2 TRBV6-2/TRBV6-3 medium-sized TRBJ2-2
TGCAGTGCTAGGTTATCTAGCGGGAGCTCCTACGAGCAGTACTTC CSARLSSGSSYEQYF TRBD2 TRBV20-1 - TRBJ2-7
TGTGCCACCAGTGATTTGCGGGGAGACTCTAGATCCGATACGCAGTATTTT CATSDLRGDSRSDTQYF - TRBV24-1 - TRBJ2-3
TGTGCCAGCAGCCAGACTAGCGGGAGGAATGAGCAGTTCTTC CASSQTSGRNEQFF TRBD2 TRBV11-1 - TRBJ2-1
TGCGCCAGCAGCTCCCAAGGACTAGAAACCTACAATGAGCAGTTCTTC CASSSQGLETYNEQFF TRBD2 TRBV5-1 - TRBJ2-1
TGCAGTGCTAGTTTGCGGGACATCTATGAGCAGTTCTTC CSASLRDIYEQFF - TRBV20-1 - TRBJ2-1
TGCAGCGTGAGATTGGAGGGAGGTTTGTACGAGCAGTACTTC CSVRLEGGLYEQYF - TRBV29-1 medium-sized TRBJ2-7
TGCAGTGCTAGAGGACTAGCGGGATATCCGAATGAGCAGTTCTTC CSARGLAGYPNEQFF TRBD2 TRBV20-1 - TRBJ2-1
TGCAGTGCTTGGGGTGGGGCGATGGGCAATCAGCCCCAGCATTTT CSAWGGAMGNQPQHF - TRBV20-1 - TRBJ1-5
TGTGCCAGCTCACCACTGGGACAGGGCACCGGGGAGCTGTTTTTT CASSPLGQGTGELFF TRBD1 TRBV18 medium-sized TRBJ2-2
TGCAGTGCGGCTACGCCAGCGGGGGCCTACGAGCAGTACTTC CSAATPAGAYEQYF TRBD2 TRBV20-1 - TRBJ2-7
TGTGCCAGCAGTACTGTTCCTGGACTAGCGGGAGCGTTCTACGAGCAGTACTTC CASSTVPGLAGAFYEQYF TRBD2 TRBV6-2/TRBV6-3 medium-sized TRBJ2-7
TGTGCCACCAGTGAATCGGGCTTACCGCCCGAGCAGTACTTC CATSESGLPPEQYF - TRBV24-1 few TRBJ2-7
TGTGCCAGCATGTTGGGCTCCTACAATGAGCAGTTCTTC CASMLGSYNEQFF - TRBV6-2/TRBV6-3 medium-sized TRBJ2-1
TGCAGCGTTGCGGATGCGGGGGGGCCCTACGAGCAGTACTTC CSVADAGGPYEQYF TRBD2 TRBV29-1 - TRBJ2-7
TGTGCCAGCAGACCCGCCAGACTAGCGGGAGCCACAGATACGCAGTATTTT CASRPARLAGATDTQYF TRBD2 TRBV12-3/TRBV12-4 - TRBJ2-3
TGTGCCAGTAGTCACAGGGGGTCCACAGATACGCAGTATTTT CASSHRGSTDTQYF TRBD1 TRBV19 medium-sized TRBJ2-3
TGTGCCAGCAGTTACATAGGTTTGGCCAACGTCCTGACTTTC CASSYIGLANVLTF - TRBV6-2/TRBV6-3 - TRBJ2-6
TGTGCCAGCAGGCCCTCGGGACAGGGCTACAATCAGCCCCAGCATTTT CASRPSGQGYNQPQHF TRBD1 TRBV12-3/TRBV12-4 - TRBJ1-5
TGTGCCATCAGTCTAGACAGGTACGAGCAGTACTTC CAISLDRYEQYF - TRBV10-3 - TRBJ2-7
TGTGCCAGCAGCCCCCCGGGACACAACACTGAAGCTTTCTTT CASSPPGHNTEAFF - TRBV14 - TRBJ1-1
TGTGCCAGCAGCTTACAGGAGAGCTCCTACGAGCAGTACTTC CASSLQESSYEQYF - TRBV11-1 medium-sized TRBJ2-7
TGTGCCAGCAGTTTATACGAGGACGAGGAGCTGTTTTTT CASSLYEDEELFF - TRBV28 - TRBJ2-2
TGTGCCAGCAGTCCTCGGATATTCTACGAGCAGTACTTC CASSPRIFYEQYF - TRBV6-5 - TRBJ2-7
TGTGCCAGCAGTTTCAGGTCGGGGACCTATGGCTACACCTTC CASSFRSGTYGYTF - TRBV12-3/TRBV12-4 - TRBJ1-2
TGTGCCAGCAGTCAAGGACAGGGTACTACCTACGAGCAGTACTTC CASSQGQGTTYEQYF TRBD1 TRBV27 medium-sized TRBJ2-7
TGTGCCAGCAGTTTAACAGATTCCTGGCTGTTTTTT CASSLTDSWLFF - TRBV28 - TRBJ1-4
TGTGCCAGCAGCACTGGGACAGGGGGCACTGAAGCTTTCTTT CASSTGTGGTEAFF TRBD1 TRBV7-6 - TRBJ1-1
TGTGCCAGCAGCTTAGGGGGGGGCACCGGGGAGCTGTTTTTT CASSLGGGTGELFF TRBD2 TRBV7-6 - TRBJ2-2
TGTGCCACCTACCCCCCGGACAGGGTTTCTGAAGCTTTCTTT CATYPPDRVSEAFF TRBD1 TRBV12-3/TRBV12-4 - TRBJ1-1
TGCGCCAGCAGCTGGAGAGCCATGACAGGCGGCGGGGACGAGCAGTACTTC CASSWRAMTGGGDEQYF - TRBV5-1 few TRBJ2-7
TGTGCCAGCAGGGAGACCTACAATGAGCAGTTCTTC CASRETYNEQFF - TRBV27 medium-sized TRBJ2-1